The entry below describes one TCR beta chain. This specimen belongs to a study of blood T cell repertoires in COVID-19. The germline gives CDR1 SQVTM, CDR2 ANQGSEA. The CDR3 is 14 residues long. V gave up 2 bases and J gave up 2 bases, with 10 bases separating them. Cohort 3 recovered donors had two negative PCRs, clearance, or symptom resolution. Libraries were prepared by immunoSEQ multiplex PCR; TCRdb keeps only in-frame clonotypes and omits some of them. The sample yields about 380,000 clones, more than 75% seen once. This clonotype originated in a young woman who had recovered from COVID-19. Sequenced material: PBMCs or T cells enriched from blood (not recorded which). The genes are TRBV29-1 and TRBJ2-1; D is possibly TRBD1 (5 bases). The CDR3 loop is CSVERVDTYNEQFF. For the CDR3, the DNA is TGCAGCGTTGAAAGGGTGGACACCTACAATGAGCAGTTCTTC.